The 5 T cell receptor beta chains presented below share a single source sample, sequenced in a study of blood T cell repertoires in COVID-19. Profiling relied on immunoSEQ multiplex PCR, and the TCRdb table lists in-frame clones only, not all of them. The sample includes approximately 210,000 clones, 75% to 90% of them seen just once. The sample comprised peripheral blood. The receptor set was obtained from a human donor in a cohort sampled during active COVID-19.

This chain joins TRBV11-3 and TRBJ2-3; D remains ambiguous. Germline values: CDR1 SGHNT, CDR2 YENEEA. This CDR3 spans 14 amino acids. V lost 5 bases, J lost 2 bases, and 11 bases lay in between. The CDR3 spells CASSQEWYTDTQYF. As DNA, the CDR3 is TGTGCCAGCAGCCAAGAGTGGTACACAGATACGCAGTATTTT.

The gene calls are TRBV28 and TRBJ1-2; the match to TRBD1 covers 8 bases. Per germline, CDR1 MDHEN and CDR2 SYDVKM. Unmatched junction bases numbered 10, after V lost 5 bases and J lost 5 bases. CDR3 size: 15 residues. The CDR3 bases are TGTGCCAGCAGTCCCTCAGGGACAGGACTTTATGGCTACACCTTC. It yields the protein CASSPSGTGLYGYTF.

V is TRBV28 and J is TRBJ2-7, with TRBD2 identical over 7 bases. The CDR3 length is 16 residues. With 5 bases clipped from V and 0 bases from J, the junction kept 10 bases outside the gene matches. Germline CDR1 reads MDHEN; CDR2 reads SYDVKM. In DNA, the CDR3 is TGTGCCAGCAGTCCCGCCGGGACTAAAGGCTCCTACGAGCAGTACTTC. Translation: CASSPAGTKGSYEQYF.

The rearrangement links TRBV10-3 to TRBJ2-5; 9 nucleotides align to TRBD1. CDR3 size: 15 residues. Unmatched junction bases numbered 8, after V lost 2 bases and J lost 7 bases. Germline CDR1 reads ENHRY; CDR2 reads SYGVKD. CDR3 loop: CAISETLQGARTQYF. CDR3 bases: TGTGCCATCAGTGAGACACTACAGGGGGCACGGACCCAGTACTTC.

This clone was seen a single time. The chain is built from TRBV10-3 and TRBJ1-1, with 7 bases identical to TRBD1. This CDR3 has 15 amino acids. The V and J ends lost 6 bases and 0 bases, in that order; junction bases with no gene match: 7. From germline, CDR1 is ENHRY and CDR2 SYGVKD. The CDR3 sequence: CAISPGTAMNTEAFF. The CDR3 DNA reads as TGTGCCATCAGCCCCGGGACAGCCATGAACACTGAAGCTTTCTTT.